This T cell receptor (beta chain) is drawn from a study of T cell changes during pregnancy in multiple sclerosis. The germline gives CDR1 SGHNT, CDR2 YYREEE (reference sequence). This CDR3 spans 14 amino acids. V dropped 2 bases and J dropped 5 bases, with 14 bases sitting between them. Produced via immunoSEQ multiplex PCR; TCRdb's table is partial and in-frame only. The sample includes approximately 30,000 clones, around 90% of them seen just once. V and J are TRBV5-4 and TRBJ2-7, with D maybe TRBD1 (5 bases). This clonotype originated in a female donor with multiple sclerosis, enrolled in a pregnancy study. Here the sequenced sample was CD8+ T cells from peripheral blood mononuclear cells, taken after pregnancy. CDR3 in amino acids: CASSFIQGSDEQYF. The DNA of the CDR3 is TGTGCCAGCAGCTTTATTCAGGGTAGTGACGAGCAGTACTTC.